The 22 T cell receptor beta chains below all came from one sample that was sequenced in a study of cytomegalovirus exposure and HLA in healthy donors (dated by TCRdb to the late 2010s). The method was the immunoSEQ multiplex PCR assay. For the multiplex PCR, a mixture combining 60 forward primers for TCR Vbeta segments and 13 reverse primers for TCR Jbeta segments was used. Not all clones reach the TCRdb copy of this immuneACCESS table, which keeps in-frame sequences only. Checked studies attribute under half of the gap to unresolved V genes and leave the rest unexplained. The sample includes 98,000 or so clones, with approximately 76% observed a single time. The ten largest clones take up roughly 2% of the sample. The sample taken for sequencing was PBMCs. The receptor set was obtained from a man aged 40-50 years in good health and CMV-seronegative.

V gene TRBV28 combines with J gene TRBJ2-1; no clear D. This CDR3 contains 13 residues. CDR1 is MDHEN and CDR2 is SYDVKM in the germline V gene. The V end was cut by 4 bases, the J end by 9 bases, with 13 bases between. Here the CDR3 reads CASSSSPRPEQFF. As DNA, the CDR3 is TGTGCCAGCAGTTCGTCCCCTAGGCCTGAGCAGTTCTTC.

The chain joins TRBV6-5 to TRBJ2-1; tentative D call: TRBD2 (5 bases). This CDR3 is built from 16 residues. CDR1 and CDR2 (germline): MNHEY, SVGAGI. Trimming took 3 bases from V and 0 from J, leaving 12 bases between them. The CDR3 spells CASSYEGSSSYNEQFF. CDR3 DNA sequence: TGTGCCAGCAGTTATGAGGGCTCGAGCTCCTACAATGAGCAGTTCTTC.

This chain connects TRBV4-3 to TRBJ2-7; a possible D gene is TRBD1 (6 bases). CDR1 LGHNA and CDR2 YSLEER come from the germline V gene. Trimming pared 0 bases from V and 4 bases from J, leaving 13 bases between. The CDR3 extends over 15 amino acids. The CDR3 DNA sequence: TGCGCCAGCAGCCAAGATCCACAGGGTCATTACGAGCAGTACTTC. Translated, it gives CASSQDPQGHYEQYF.

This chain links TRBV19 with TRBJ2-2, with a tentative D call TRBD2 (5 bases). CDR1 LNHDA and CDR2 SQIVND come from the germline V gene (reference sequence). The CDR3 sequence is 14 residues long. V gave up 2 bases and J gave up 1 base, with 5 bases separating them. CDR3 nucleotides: TGTGCCAGTAGTATACGGGAGAACACCGGGGAGCTGTTTTTT. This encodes CASSIRENTGELFF.

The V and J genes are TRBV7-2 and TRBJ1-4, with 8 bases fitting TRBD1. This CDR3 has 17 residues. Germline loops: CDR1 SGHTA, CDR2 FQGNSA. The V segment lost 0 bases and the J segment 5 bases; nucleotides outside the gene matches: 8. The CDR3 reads CASSLAPQGAVNEKLFF. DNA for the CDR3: TGTGCCAGCAGCTTAGCCCCTCAGGGGGCCGTGAATGAAAAACTGTTTTTT.

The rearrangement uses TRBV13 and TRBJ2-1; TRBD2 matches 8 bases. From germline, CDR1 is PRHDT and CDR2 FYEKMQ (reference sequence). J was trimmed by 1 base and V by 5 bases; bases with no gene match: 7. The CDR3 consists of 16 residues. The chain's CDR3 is CASSGYGTSSYNEQFF. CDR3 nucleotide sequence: TGTGCCAGCAGCGGATACGGGACTAGTTCCTACAATGAGCAGTTCTTC.

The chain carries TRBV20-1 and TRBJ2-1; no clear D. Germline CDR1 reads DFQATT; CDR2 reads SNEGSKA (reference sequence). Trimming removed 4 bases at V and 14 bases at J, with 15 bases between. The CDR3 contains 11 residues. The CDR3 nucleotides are TGCAGTGCTACGGAGACGCCGAGAGAGTTCTTC. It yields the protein CSATETPREFF.

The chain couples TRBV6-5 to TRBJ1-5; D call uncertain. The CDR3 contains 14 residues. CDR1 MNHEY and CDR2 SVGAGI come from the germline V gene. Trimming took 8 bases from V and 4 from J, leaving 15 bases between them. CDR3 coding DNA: TGTGCCAGCCAAGGTACGGGTGCAAATCAGCCCCAGCATTTT. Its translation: CASQGTGANQPQHF.

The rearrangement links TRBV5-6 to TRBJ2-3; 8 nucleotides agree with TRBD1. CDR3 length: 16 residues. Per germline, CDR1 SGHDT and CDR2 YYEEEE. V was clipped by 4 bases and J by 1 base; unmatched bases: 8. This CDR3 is CASSPDRARGTDTQYF. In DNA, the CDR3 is TGTGCCAGCAGCCCGGACAGGGCCAGAGGCACAGATACGCAGTATTTT. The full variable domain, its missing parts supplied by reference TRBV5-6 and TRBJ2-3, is DAGVTQSPTHLIKTRGQQVTLRCSPKSGHDTVSWYQQALGQGPQFIFQYYEEEERQRGNFPDRFSGHQFPNYSSELNVNALLLGDSALYLCASSPDRARGTDTQYFGPGTRLTVL.

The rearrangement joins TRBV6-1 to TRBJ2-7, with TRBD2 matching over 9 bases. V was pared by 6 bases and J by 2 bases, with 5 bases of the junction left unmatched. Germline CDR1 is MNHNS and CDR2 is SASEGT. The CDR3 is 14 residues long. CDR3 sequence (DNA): TGTGCCAGCAGAGGGCGGGGGGGGACCTACGAGCAGTACTTC. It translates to CASRGRGGTYEQYF.

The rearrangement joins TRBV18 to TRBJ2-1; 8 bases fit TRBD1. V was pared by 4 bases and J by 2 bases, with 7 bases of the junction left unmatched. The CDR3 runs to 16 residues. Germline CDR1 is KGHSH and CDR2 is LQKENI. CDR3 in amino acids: CASSRSGTGPYNEQFF. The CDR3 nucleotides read TGTGCCAGCTCACGCTCCGGGACAGGACCCTACAATGAGCAGTTCTTC. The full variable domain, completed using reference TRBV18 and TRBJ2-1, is NAGVMQNPRHLVRRRGQEARLRCSPMKGHSHVYWYRQLPEEGLKFMVYLQKENIIDESGMPKERFSAEFPKEGPSILRIQQVVRGDSAAYFCASSRSGTGPYNEQFFGPGTRLTVL.

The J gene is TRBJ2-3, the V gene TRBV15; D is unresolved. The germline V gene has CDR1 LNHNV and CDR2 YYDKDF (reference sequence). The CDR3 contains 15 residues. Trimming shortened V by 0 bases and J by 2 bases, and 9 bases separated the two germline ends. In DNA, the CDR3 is TGTGCCACCAGCAGAGATACGGGTAACACAGATACGCAGTATTTT. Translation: CATSRDTGNTDTQYF.

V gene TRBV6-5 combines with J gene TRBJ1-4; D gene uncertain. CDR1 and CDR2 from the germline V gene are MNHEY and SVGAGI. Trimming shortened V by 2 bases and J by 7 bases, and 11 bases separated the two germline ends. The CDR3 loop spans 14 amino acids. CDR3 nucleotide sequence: TGTGCCAGCAGTTACGGCCCACAGAGTGAAAAACTGTTTTTT. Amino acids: CASSYGPQSEKLFF.

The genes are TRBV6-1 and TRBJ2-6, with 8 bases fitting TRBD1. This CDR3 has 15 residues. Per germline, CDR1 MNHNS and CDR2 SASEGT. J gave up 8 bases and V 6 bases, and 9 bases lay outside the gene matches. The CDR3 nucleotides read TGTGCCAGCAGACTTAGGACAGGGACCTCCAACGTCCTGACTTTC. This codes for CASRLRTGTSNVLTF.

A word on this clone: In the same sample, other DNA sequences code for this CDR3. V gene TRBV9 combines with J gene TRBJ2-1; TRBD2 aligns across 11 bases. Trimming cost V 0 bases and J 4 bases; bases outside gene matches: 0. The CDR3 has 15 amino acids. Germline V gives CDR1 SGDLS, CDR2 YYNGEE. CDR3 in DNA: TGTGCCAGCAGCGTAGGACTAGCGGGGTACAATGAGCAGTTCTTC. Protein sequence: CASSVGLAGYNEQFF. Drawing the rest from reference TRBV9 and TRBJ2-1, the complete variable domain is DSGVTQTPKHLITATGQRVTLRCSPRSGDLSVYWYQQSLDQGLQFLIQYYNGEERAKGNILERFSAQQFPDLHSELNLSSLELGDSALYFCASSVGLAGYNEQFFGPGTRLTVL.

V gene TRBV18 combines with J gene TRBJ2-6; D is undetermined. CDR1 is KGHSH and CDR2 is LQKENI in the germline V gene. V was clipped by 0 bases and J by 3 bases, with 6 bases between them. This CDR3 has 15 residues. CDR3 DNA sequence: TGTGCCAGCTCACCACCGAGTGTTGGGGCCAACGTCCTGACTTTC. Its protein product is CASSPPSVGANVLTF.

CDR3 region: CASSSPGRADEQFF. The CDR3 coding sequence is TGTGCCAGTTCATCACCCGGCAGGGCGGATGAGCAGTTCTTC. The rearrangement joins TRBV19 to TRBJ2-1, with D tentatively TRBD1 (5 bases). The CDR3 is 14 amino acids. The V end was cut by 8 bases, the J end by 8 bases, with 19 bases between. Germline CDR1 and CDR2: LNHDA and SQIVND (reference sequence).

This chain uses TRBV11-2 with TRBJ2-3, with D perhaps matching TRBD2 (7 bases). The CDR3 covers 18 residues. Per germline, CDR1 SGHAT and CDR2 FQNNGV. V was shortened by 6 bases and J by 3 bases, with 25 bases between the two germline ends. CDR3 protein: CASSFIRGGGPGTDTQYF. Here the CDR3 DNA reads TGTGCCAGCAGTTTCATTCGAGGGGGAGGGCCGGGGACAGATACGCAGTATTTT.

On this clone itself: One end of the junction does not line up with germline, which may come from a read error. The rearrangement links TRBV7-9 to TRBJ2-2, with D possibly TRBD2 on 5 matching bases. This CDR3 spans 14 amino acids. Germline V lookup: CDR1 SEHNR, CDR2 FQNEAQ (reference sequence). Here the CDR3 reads CSSRYQKRSGELFF. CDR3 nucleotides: TGTTCCAGCAGATACCAAAAGCGGTCCGGGGAGCTGTTTTTT.

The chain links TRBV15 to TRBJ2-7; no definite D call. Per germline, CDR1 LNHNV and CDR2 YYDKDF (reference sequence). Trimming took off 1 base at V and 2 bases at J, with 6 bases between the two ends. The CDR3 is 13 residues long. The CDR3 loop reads CATSRGLAYEQYF. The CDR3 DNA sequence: TGTGCCACCAGCAGAGGTCTAGCCTACGAGCAGTACTTC.

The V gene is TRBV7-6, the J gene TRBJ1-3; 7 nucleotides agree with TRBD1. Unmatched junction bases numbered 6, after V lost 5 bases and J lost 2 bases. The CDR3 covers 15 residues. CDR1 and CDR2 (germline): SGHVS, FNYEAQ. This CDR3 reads CASSAQQGAGNTIYF. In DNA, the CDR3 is TGTGCCAGCAGCGCTCAGCAGGGGGCTGGAAACACCATATATTTT.

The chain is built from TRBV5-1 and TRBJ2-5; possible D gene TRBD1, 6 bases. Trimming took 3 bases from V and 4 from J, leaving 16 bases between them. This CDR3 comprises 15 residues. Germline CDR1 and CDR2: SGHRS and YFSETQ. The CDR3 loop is CASSSGQLGLETQYF. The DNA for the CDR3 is TGCGCCAGCAGCTCCGGACAGCTCGGCTTAGAGACCCAGTACTTC. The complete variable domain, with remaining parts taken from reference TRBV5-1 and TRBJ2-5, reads KAGVTQTPRYLIKTRGQQVTLSCSPISGHRSVSWYQQTPGQGLQFLFEYFSETQRNKGNFPGRFSGRQFSNSRSEMNVSTLELGDSALYLCASSSGQLGLETQYFGPGTRLLVL.